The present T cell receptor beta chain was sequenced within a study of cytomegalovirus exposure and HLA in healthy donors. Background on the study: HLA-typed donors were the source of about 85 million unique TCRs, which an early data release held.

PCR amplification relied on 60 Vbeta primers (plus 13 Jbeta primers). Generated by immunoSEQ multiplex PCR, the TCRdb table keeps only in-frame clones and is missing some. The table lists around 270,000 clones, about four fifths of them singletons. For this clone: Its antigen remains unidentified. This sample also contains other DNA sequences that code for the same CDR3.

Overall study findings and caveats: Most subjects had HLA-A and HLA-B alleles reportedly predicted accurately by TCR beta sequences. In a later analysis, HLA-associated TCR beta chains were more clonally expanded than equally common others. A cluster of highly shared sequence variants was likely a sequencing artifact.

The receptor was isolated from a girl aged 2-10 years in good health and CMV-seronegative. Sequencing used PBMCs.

The CDR3 loop is CASSPGLAGDEQFF. DNA for the CDR3: TGTGCCAGCAGCCCGGGACTAGCGGGAGATGAGCAGTTCTTC. The rearrangement uses TRBV7-2 and TRBJ2-1; 14 positions match TRBD2. V shed 5 bases, J shed 8 bases, and the junction held 2 bases outside the gene matches. The CDR3 spans 14 residues. Germline V gene data show CDR1 as SGHTA and CDR2 as FQGNSA.